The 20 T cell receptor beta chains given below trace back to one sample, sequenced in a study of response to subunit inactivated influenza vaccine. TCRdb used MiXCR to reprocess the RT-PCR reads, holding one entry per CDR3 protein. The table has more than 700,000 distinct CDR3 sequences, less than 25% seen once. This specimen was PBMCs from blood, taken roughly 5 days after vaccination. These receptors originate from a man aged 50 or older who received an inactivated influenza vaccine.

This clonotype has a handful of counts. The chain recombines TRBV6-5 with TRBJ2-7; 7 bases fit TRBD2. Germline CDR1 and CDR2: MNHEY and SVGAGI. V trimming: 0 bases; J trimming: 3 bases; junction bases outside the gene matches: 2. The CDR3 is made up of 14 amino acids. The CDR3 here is CASSYSREGYEQYF. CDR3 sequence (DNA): TGTGCCAGCAGTTACTCGAGGGAGGGCTACGAGCAGTACTTC.

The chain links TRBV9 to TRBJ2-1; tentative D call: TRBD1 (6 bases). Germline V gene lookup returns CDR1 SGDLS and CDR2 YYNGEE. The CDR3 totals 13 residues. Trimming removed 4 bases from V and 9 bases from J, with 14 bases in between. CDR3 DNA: TGTGCCAGCAGCCCTCGGACAGAAGGTGAGCAGTTCTTC. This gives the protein CASSPRTEGEQFF.

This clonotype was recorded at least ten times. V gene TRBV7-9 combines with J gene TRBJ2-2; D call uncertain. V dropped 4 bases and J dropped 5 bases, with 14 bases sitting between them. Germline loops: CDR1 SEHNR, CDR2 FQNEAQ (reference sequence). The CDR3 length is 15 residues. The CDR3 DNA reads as TGTGCCAGCAGCTCTCCGACGGTATCGACCGGGGAGCTGTTTTTT. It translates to CASSSPTVSTGELFF. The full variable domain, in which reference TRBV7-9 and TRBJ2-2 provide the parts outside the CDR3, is DTGVSQNPRHKITKRGQNVTFRCDPISEHNRLYWYRQTLGQGPEFLTYFQNEAQLEKSRLLSDRFSAERPKGSFSTLEIQRTEQGDSAMYLCASSSPTVSTGELFFGEGSRLTVL.

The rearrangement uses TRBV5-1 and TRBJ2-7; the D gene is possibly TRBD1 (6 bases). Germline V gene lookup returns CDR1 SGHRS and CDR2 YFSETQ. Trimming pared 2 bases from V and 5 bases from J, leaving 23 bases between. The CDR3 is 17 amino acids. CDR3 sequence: CASSFSWTAPSIHEQYF. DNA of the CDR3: TGCGCCAGCAGCTTCTCTTGGACAGCGCCTAGTATCCACGAGCAGTACTTC.

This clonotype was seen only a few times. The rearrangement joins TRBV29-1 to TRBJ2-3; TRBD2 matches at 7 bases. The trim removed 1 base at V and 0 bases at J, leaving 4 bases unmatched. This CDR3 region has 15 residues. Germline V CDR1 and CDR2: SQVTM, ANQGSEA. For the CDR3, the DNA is TGCAGCGTTGAAGGGGCGGGAGCTAGCACAGATACGCAGTATTTT. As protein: CSVEGAGASTDTQYF.

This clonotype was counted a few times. The CDR3 DNA sequence: TGCAGTGCTTACGGGACTCTCTCCTACAATGAGCAGTTCTTC. It codes for CSAYGTLSYNEQFF. The rearrangement links TRBV20-1 to TRBJ2-1; TRBD2 is a possible D gene (6 bases). V lost 5 bases and J lost 0, with 11 bases in between. The CDR3 is made up of 14 amino acids. Per the germline V gene, CDR1 is DFQATT and CDR2 is SNEGSKA (reference sequence).

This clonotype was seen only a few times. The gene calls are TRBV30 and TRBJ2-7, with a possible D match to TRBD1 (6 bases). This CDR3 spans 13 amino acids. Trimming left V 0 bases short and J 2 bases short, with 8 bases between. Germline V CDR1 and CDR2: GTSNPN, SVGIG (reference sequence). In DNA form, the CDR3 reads TGTGCCTGGAGTGTACAGGGCCCCTACGAGCAGTACTTC. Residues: CAWSVQGPYEQYF.

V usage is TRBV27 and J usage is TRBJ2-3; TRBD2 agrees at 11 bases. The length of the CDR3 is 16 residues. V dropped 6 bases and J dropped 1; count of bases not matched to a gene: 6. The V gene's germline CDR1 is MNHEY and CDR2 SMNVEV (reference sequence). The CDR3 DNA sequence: TGTGCCAGCAGCCATCTGACTAGCGGGGGCACAGATACGCAGTATTTT. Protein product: CASSHLTSGGTDTQYF.

For the CDR3, the DNA is TGTGCCAGCAGTCCCGACAGGGTTCGCAATTCACCCCTCCACTTT. It translates to CASSPDRVRNSPLHF. The chain has TRBV27 and TRBJ1-6; 7 nucleotides match TRBD1. The CDR3 has 15 amino acids. V shed 5 bases and J 7 bases; nucleotides not matched to a gene: 8. Germline CDR1 and CDR2: MNHEY and SMNVEV (reference sequence).

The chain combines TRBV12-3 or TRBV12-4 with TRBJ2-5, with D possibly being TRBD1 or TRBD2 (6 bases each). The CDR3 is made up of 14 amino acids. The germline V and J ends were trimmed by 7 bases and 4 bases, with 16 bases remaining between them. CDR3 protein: CASKSGAARETQYF. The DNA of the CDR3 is TGTGCCAGCAAGTCGGGGGCGGCTCGAGAGACCCAGTACTTC.

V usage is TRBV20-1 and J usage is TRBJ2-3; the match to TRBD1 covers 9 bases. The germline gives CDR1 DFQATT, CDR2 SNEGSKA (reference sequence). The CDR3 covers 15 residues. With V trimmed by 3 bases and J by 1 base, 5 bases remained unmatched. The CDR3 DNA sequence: TGCAGTGCTAGTCAGGACAGGGGAGGCACAGATACGCAGTATTTT. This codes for CSASQDRGGTDTQYF.

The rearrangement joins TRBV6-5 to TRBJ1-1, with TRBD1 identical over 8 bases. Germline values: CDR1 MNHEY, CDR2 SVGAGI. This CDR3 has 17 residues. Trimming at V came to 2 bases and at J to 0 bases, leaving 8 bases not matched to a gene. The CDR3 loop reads CASSYRLYRGMNTEAFF. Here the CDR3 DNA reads TGTGCCAGCAGTTACCGTTTGTACAGGGGGATGAACACTGAAGCTTTCTTT.

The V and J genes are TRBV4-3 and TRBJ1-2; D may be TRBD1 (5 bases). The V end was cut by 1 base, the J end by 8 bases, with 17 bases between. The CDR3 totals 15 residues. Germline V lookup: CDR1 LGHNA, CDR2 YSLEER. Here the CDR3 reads CASSQGAGDRLGYTF. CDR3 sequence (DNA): TGCGCCAGCAGCCAAGGGGCCGGGGACCGTTTGGGCTACACCTTC.

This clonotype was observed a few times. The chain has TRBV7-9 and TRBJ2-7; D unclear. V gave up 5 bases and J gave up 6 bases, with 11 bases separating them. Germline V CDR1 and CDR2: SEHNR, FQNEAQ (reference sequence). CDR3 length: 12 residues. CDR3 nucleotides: TGTGCCAGCAGCCCAACTGACCGCGAGCAGTACTTC. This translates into CASSPTDREQYF.

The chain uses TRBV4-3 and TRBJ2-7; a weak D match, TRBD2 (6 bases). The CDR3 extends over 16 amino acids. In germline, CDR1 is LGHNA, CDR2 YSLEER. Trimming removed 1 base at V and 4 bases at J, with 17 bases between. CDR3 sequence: CASSQAAAGEVYEQYF. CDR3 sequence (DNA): TGCGCCAGCAGCCAAGCCGCCGCCGGGGAGGTTTACGAGCAGTACTTC.

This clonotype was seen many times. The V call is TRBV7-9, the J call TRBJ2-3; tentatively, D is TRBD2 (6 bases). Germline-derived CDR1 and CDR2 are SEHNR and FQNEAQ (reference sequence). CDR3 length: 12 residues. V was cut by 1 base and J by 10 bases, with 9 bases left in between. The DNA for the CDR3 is TGTGCCAGCAGCTTAGATCCGGGGGCGCAGTATTTT. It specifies CASSLDPGAQYF.

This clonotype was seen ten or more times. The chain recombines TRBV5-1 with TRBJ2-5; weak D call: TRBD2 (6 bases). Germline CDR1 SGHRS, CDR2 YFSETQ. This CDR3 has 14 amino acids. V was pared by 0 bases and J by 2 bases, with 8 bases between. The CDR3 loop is CASSLAAGQETQYF. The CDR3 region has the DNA TGCGCCAGCAGCTTGGCGGCGGGACAAGAGACCCAGTACTTC. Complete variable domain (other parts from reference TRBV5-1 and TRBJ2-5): KAGVTQTPRYLIKTRGQQVTLSCSPISGHRSVSWYQQTPGQGLQFLFEYFSETQRNKGNFPGRFSGRQFSNSRSEMNVSTLELGDSALYLCASSLAAGQETQYFGPGTRLLVL.

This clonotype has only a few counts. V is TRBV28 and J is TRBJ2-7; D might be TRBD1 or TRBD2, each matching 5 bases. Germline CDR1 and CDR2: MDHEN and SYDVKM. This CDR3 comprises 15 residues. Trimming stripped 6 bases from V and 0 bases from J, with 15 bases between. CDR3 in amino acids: CASSAPGTLSYEQYF. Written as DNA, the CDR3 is TGTGCCAGCAGCGCTCCCGGGACCCTCTCCTACGAGCAGTACTTC.

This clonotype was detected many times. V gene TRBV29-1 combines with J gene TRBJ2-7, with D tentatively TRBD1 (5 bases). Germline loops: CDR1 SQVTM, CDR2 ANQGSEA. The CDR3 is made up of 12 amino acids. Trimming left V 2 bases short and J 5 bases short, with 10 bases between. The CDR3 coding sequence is TGCAGCGTTGAACAGGGCGGAGACGAGCAGTACTTC. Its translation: CSVEQGGDEQYF.

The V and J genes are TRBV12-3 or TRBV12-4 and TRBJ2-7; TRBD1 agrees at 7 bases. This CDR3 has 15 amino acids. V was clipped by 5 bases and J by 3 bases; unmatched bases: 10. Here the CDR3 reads CASSVQGSGVYEQYF. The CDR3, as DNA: TGTGCCAGCAGTGTACAGGGGTCTGGGGTCTACGAGCAGTACTTC.